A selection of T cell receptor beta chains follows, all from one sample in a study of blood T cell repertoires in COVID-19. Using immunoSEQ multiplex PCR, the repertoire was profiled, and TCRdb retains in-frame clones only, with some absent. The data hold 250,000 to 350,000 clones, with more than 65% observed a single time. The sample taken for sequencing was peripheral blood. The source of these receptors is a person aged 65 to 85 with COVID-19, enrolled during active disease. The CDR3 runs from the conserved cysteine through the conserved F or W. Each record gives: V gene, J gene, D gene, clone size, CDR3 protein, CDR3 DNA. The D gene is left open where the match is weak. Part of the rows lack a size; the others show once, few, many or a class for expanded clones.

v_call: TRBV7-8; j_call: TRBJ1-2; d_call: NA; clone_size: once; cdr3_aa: CASSLAGAVGYTF; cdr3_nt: TGTGCCAGCAGCTTAGCGGGAGCGGTGGGCTACACCTTC
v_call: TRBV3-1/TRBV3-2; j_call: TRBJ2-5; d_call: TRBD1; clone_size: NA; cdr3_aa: CASLNRGLMETQYF; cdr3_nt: TGTGCCAGCCTTAACAGGGGTTTAATGGAGACCCAGTACTTC
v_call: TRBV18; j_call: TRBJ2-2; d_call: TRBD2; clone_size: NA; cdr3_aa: CASSPQQLAGGRTGELFF; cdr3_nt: TGTGCCAGCTCACCACAACAGCTAGCGGGAGGGCGCACCGGGGAGCTGTTTTTT
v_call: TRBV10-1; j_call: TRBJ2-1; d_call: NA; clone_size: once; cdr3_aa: CASSKSLGQISNEQFF; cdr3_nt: TGCGCCAGCAGTAAATCCCTGGGCCAGATTAGCAATGAGCAGTTCTTC
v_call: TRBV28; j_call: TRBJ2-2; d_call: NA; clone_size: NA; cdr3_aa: CASSLRRGNTGELFF; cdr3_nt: TGTGCCAGCAGTCTCCGCAGGGGAAACACCGGGGAGCTGTTTTTT
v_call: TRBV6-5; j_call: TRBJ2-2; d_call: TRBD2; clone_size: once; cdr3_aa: CASKAGTTYTGELFF; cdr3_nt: TGTGCCAGCAAAGCCGGGACTACATACACCGGGGAGCTGTTTTTT
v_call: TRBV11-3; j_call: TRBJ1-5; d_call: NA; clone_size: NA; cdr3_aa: CASSLVGPGREWCNQPQHF; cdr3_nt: TGTGCCAGCAGCTTAGTCGGGCCCGGGAGGGAGTGGTGCAATCAGCCCCAGCATTTT
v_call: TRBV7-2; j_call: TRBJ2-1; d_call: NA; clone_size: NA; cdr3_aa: CASSLAGGPNNEQFF; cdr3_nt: TGTGCCAGCAGCTTAGCGGGGGGACCTAACAATGAGCAGTTCTTC
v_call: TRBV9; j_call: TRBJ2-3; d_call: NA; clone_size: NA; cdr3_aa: CASSVEDRASDTQYF; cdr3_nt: TGTGCCAGCAGCGTAGAAGACAGAGCGTCAGATACGCAGTATTTT
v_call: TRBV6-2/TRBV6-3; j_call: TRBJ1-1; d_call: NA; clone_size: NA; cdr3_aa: CASSPGTAMAFF; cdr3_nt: TGTGCCAGCAGCCCTGGGACTGCTATGGCTTTCTTT
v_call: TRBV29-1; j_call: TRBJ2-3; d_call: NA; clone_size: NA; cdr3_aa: CSVEGYRPTDTQYF; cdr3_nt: TGCAGCGTTGAAGGTTACAGACCCACAGATACGCAGTATTTT
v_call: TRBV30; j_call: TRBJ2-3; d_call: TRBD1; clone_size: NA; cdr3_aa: CAWSVLAGTGGRDTQYF; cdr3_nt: TGTGCCTGGAGTGTACTAGCCGGGACAGGGGGCCGAGATACGCAGTATTTT
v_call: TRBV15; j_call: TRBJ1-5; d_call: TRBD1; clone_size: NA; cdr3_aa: CATSRDGTGGINQPQHF; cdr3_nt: TGTGCCACCAGCAGAGATGGGACAGGGGGAATCAATCAGCCCCAGCATTTT
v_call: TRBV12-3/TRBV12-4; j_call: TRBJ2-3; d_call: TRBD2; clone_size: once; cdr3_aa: CASTSGRGDTQYF; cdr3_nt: TGTGCCAGCACTAGCGGGAGGGGGGATACGCAGTATTTT
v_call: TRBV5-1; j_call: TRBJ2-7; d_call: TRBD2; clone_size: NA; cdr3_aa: CASSPGGGVHEQYF; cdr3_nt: TGCGCCAGCAGTCCCGGCGGGGGGGTCCACGAGCAGTACTTC
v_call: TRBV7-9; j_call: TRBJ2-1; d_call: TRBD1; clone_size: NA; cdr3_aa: CASSQGAGIYNEQFF; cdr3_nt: TGTGCCAGCAGCCAGGGGGCAGGAATCTACAATGAGCAGTTCTTC
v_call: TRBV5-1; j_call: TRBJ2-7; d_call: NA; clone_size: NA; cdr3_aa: CASSSRREFLSYEQYF; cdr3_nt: TGCGCCAGCAGCAGTCGCCGGGAATTCTTATCCTACGAGCAGTACTTC